This entry lists 4 T cell receptor beta chains sequenced from one sample in a study of cytomegalovirus exposure and HLA in healthy donors (dated by TCRdb to about 2017). The library was built by means of the immunoSEQ multiplex PCR assay. TCRdb took over this immuneACCESS table, retaining in-frame rearrangements with V and J assigned. Such tables are incomplete; in checked studies, under half of the missing clones stem from an unresolved V gene, and the remainder is unexplained. For this sample the table gives 95,000 to 120,000 clones, of which around 95% were detected only once. The ten largest clones add up to roughly 0.66% of the sample. Sequencing was done on a sample of PBMCs. The receptors were gathered from a woman aged 18-30 years in good health and CMV-seronegative.

The CDR3 region is CSVQGFTDTQYF. The CDR3, as DNA: TGCAGCGTTCAGGGATTCACAGATACGCAGTATTTT. The chain carries TRBV29-1 and TRBJ2-3; tentative D call: TRBD1 (5 bases). There are 12 residues in the CDR3. V was pared by 5 bases and J by 2 bases, with 8 bases between. Germline lookup yields CDR1 SQVTM and CDR2 ANQGSEA.

The chain links TRBV5-1 to TRBJ1-1; TRBD1 might be the D (5 bases). Germline V gene lookup returns CDR1 SGHRS and CDR2 YFSETQ. The CDR3 length is 15 residues. V was clipped by 4 bases and J by 1 base, with 14 bases between them. The chain's CDR3 is CASSIFGGTNTEAFF. DNA for the CDR3: TGCGCCAGCAGCATTTTCGGGGGGACGAACACTGAAGCTTTCTTT.

The chain links TRBV19 to TRBJ2-3; 8 positions agree with TRBD2. V dropped 6 bases and J dropped 3; count of bases not matched to a gene: 8. Germline lookup yields CDR1 LNHDA and CDR2 SQIVND (reference sequence). The CDR3 length is 15 residues. CDR3 sequence reads: CASRNYGGGTDTQYF. CDR3 in DNA: TGTGCCAGTAGGAATTACGGGGGGGGTACAGATACGCAGTATTTT.

The chain links TRBV11-2 to TRBJ2-7; 13 bases line up with TRBD2. The CDR3 sequence is 18 residues long. V gave up 5 bases and J gave up 4 bases; unmatched junction bases: 14. Per germline, CDR1 SGHAT and CDR2 FQNNGV. CDR3 bases: TGTGCCAGCAGCCGGGGACTAGCGGGGTCCGGGGGTTATTACGAGCAGTACTTC. It codes for CASSRGLAGSGGYYEQYF. Combining the CDR3 with reference TRBV11-2 and TRBJ2-7 gives the whole variable domain EAGVAQSPRYKIIEKRQSVAFWCNPISGHATLYWYQQILGQGPKLLIQFQNNGVVDDSQLPKDRFSAERLKGVDSTLKIQPAKLEDSAVYLCASSRGLAGSGGYYEQYFGPGTRLTVT.